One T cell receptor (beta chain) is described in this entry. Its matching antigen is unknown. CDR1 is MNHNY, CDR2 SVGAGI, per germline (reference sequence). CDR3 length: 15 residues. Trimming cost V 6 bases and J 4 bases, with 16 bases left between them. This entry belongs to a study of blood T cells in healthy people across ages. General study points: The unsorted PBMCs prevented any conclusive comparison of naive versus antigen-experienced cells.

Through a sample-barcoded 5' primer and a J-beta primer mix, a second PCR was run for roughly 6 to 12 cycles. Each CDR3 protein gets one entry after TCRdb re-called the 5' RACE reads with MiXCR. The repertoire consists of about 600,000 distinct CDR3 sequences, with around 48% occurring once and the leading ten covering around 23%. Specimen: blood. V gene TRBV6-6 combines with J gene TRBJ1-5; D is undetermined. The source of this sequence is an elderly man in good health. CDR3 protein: CASRETPLGNQPQHF. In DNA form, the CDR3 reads TGTGCCAGCAGGGAAACCCCACTCGGGAATCAGCCCCAGCATTTT.